Below, 29 T cell receptor beta chains from the same sample are listed, as sequenced in a study of molecular identifiers for immune sequencing clone quantification. TCRdb re-derived calls from the PCR reads in MiXCR, one entry per CDR3 protein. The repertoire consists of 550,000 to 750,000 distinct CDR3 sequences, with less than 20% occurring once and the leading ten covering under 0.95%. The sequenced sample consisted of naive CD8+ T cells from blood, with Jurkat cell RNA spiked in. Regarding subset: FACS-sorted CD8+CD4-CCR7+CD45RA+ naive T cells. These receptors originate from a human donor in good health. Some libraries in this study had Jurkat cell RNA spiked in.

This clonotype has at least ten counts. J is TRBJ2-1 and V is TRBV4-1, with 8 bases fitting TRBD1. Germline CDR1 MGHRA, CDR2 YSYEKL. V lost 3 bases and J lost 8; bases outside the gene matches: 3. CDR3 length: 13 amino acids. CDR3 DNA: TGCGCCAGCAGCCAGAACAGGGGGTATGAGCAGTTCTTC. Protein product: CASSQNRGYEQFF.

The chain has TRBV11-3 and TRBJ2-1; 12 bases align to TRBD2. The CDR3 consists of 16 residues. Germline V gene lookup returns CDR1 SGHNT and CDR2 YENEEA. With V trimmed by 3 bases and J by 4 bases, 4 bases remained unmatched. The CDR3 nucleotides read TGTGCCAGCAGCTTCCGGACTAGCGGGATTTACAATGAGCAGTTCTTC. Protein product: CASSFRTSGIYNEQFF.

The table lists this clonotype with many counts. The chain has TRBV24-1 and TRBJ2-3, with D tentatively TRBD2 (6 bases). Germline CDR1 reads KGHDR; CDR2 reads SFDVKD. The CDR3 consists of 21 residues. The V gene lost 1 base and the J gene lost 4 bases, with 29 bases spanning the gap. Here the CDR3 reads CATSDFRDSNSPIRAADTQYF. The CDR3 region has the DNA TGTGCCACCAGTGATTTCCGGGACTCCAACTCCCCCATCAGGGCCGCAGATACGCAGTATTTT.

Only a few counts were recorded for this clonotype. The chain has TRBV20-1 and TRBJ2-1, with 10 bases that match TRBD2. Germline lookup yields CDR1 DFQATT and CDR2 SNEGSKA (reference sequence). The CDR3 totals 18 residues. The junction had 17 bases not matched to a gene; V was cut back by 0 bases and J by 9 bases. The CDR3 bases are TGCAGTGCTAGAGACCCCCCTCTAGCGGGAGTAGAGGTGGGTGAGCAGTTCTTC. It yields the protein CSARDPPLAGVEVGEQFF.

In its sample, this clonotype was seen many times. The V call is TRBV27, the J call TRBJ2-1; D uncertain. Trimming removed 2 bases from V and 7 bases from J, with 9 bases in between. The CDR3 runs to 13 residues. Germline V gene lookup returns CDR1 MNHEY and CDR2 SMNVEV (reference sequence). CDR3 coding DNA: TGTGCCAGCAGTTTAGCGGCTAGAAATGAGCAGTTCTTC. Its protein product is CASSLAARNEQFF.

This chain uses TRBV5-1 with TRBJ2-1; maybe TRBD2 (6 bases). CDR1 is SGHRS, CDR2 YFSETQ, per germline. The CDR3 extends over 15 amino acids. V was clipped by 5 bases and J by 1 base, with 13 bases between them. CDR3 loop: CASSLSSASYNEQFF. DNA for the CDR3: TGCGCCAGCAGTTTGTCTAGCGCTTCCTACAATGAGCAGTTCTTC.

In its sample, this clonotype was seen many times. V usage is TRBV30 and J usage is TRBJ2-7; 9 nucleotides line up with TRBD1. The CDR3 extends over 14 amino acids. Germline lookup yields CDR1 GTSNPN and CDR2 SVGIG (reference sequence). The V segment lost 5 bases and the J segment 7 bases; nucleotides outside the gene matches: 12. The CDR3 bases are TGTGCCTGGGACCCGGGACAGGGCCCTTTGGAGCAGTACTTC. It is translated as CAWDPGQGPLEQYF. Complete variable domain (other parts from reference TRBV30 and TRBJ2-7): SQTIHQWPATLVQPVGSPLSLECTVEGTSNPNLYWYRQAAGRGLQLLFYSVGIGQISSEVPQNLSASRPQDRQFILSSKKLLLSDSGFYLCAWDPGQGPLEQYFGPGTRLTVT.

Worth noting for this clonotype: A much larger clone lies a single base off, so this may be a read error. The V and J genes are TRBV20-1 and TRBJ2-5, with 8 bases matching TRBD1. The CDR3 extends over 17 amino acids. CDR1 is DFQATT and CDR2 is SNEGSKA in the germline V gene (reference sequence). The J segment lost 3 bases and the V segment lost 1 base, leaving 13 bases of the junction unmatched. CDR3 loop: CSARARGQGGLEETQYF. The CDR3 nucleotides read TGCAGTGCTAGAGCCAGGGGGCAGGGGGGCCTTGAAGAGACCCAGTACTTC.

V and J are TRBV10-3 and TRBJ2-3, with TRBD1 as a possible D gene (5 bases). V gave up 6 bases and J gave up 0 bases, with 13 bases separating them. CDR3 size: 15 residues. Germline loops: CDR1 ENHRY, CDR2 SYGVKD. The CDR3 is CAISLTETSTDTQYF. CDR3 DNA: TGTGCCATCAGCTTGACAGAGACTAGCACAGATACGCAGTATTTT.

This clonotype was found many times. The chain couples TRBV12-3 or TRBV12-4 to TRBJ2-3, with 10 bases that match TRBD2. The CDR3 extends over 17 amino acids. J was trimmed by 3 bases and V by 5 bases; bases with no gene match: 11. As DNA, the CDR3 is TGTGCCAGCAGTCCTCAGCGGGGGGGACATATTACAGATACGCAGTATTTT. Its translation: CASSPQRGGHITDTQYF.

Many counts were recorded for this clonotype. The chain is built from TRBV11-3 and TRBJ2-2; D remains ambiguous. V gave up 6 bases and J gave up 1 base, with 9 bases separating them. The CDR3 totals 14 residues. The V gene's germline CDR1 is SGHNT and CDR2 YENEEA. CDR3 sequence (DNA): TGTGCCAGCAGGGTTAGACAGAACACCGGGGAGCTGTTTTTT. Translated, it gives CASRVRQNTGELFF.

The V and J genes are TRBV15 and TRBJ2-7; the match to TRBD1 covers 10 bases. The length of the CDR3 is 13 residues. The V gene's germline CDR1 is LNHNV and CDR2 YYDKDF (reference sequence). The V gene end was trimmed by 8 bases and the J gene end by 9 bases; junction bases not matched to a gene: 10. The CDR3 bases are TGTGCCACCCGTAGACAGACAGGGGGCGGGCAGTACTTC. The encoded protein is CATRRQTGGGQYF.

This clonotype was found many times. The CDR3 nucleotides are TGTGCCAGCAGCTTGGGACAGAGGACAGATACGCAGTATTTT. This sequence encodes CASSLGQRTDTQYF. This chain joins TRBV7-9 and TRBJ2-3; 7 bases align to TRBD1. Germline values: CDR1 SEHNR, CDR2 FQNEAQ (reference sequence). This CDR3 is built from 14 residues. Trimming at V came to 3 bases and at J to 3 bases, leaving 3 bases not matched to a gene.

A word on this clonotype: This sequence may be a read error, since a much larger clone differs from it by one base. The chain employs TRBV7-6 and TRBJ2-2; D unclear. Per the germline V gene, CDR1 is SGHVS and CDR2 is FNYEAQ. The CDR3 extends over 14 amino acids. V lost 1 base and J lost 4, with 7 bases in between. The CDR3: CASSLDHSTGELFF. DNA for the CDR3: TGTGCCAGCAGCTTAGACCACAGCACCGGGGAGCTGTTTTTT.

As to this clonotype: Being one base from a much bigger clone, this may be a read error. This rearrangement joins TRBV18 to TRBJ2-1; no clear D gene. The germline CDR1 and CDR2 sequences are KGHSH and LQKENI. CDR3 length: 11 amino acids. CDR3 in amino acids: CASSPVLERFF. As DNA, the CDR3 is TGTGCCAGCTCCCCCGTTCTCGAGCGGTTCTTC.

This clonotype appeared a single time. A much larger clonotype is one base distant, so this may be a read error. The chain joins TRBV20-1 to TRBJ1-5; D unresolved. Germline V gene lookup returns CDR1 DFQATT and CDR2 SNEGSKA (reference sequence). The CDR3 spans 15 residues. The CDR3 loop reads CSARSLGNSKQPQHF. The CDR3 coding sequence is TGCAGTGCTCGTTCGCTCGGAAATAGCAAGCAGCCCCAGCATTTT.

This clonotype was recorded at least ten times. This chain connects TRBV29-1 to TRBJ2-7, with TRBD1 matching 10 bases. CDR1 and CDR2 from the germline V gene are SQVTM and ANQGSEA. Trimming at V came to 3 bases and at J to 4 bases, leaving 3 bases not matched to a gene. The CDR3 length is 13 residues. This chain's CDR3 is CSVDGDRGYEQYF. CDR3 sequence (DNA): TGCAGCGTTGATGGGGACAGGGGATACGAGCAGTACTTC.

This clonotype was seen ten or more times. The chain has TRBV27 and TRBJ1-5; D call uncertain. The ends were cut back, 6 bases at V and 4 bases at J, with 10 bases in the middle. The germline gives CDR1 MNHEY, CDR2 SMNVEV (reference sequence). The CDR3 length is 13 residues. CDR3 in amino acids: CASSLGLNQPQHF. CDR3 in DNA: TGTGCCAGCAGCTTAGGACTTAATCAGCCCCAGCATTTT.

There are many counts of this clonotype. The V gene is TRBV5-1, the J gene TRBJ2-3, with TRBD2 identical over 10 bases. CDR3 size: 15 residues. CDR1 SGHRS and CDR2 YFSETQ come from the germline V gene. The junction had 2 bases not matched to a gene; V was cut back by 3 bases and J by 1 base. The CDR3 nucleotides are TGCGCCAGCAGCTGGACTAGCGGACGCACAGATACGCAGTATTTT. This encodes CASSWTSGRTDTQYF.

This clonotype occurred many times. This chain uses TRBV20-1 with TRBJ2-7, with D unresolved. Between the trimmed V and J ends, which lost 1 base and 2 bases, there was a span of 12 bases. The CDR3 has 14 residues. CDR1 and CDR2 (germline): DFQATT, SNEGSKA (reference sequence). This chain's CDR3 is CSARVPSIAYEQYF. CDR3 sequence (DNA): TGCAGTGCTAGAGTTCCCAGCATTGCCTACGAGCAGTACTTC.

This clonotype occurred many times. J is TRBJ1-1 and V is TRBV29-1; D unclear. The CDR3 is 14 residues long. The V end was cut by 1 base, the J end by 1 base, with 10 bases between. Germline loops: CDR1 SQVTM, CDR2 ANQGSEA. The CDR3 DNA is TGCAGCGTTGAAGCGGAGGGAAGGAACACTGAAGCTTTCTTT. This codes for CSVEAEGRNTEAFF.

This clonotype was observed a few times. An end of the junction does not agree with germline; a read error may underlie this. V is TRBV5-4 and J is TRBJ1-1; D ambiguous. The germline gives CDR1 SGHNT, CDR2 YYREEE (reference sequence). There are 14 residues in the CDR3. CDR3: CASSPTTANAEAFF. CDR3 coding DNA: TGTGCCAGCAGCCCCACTACAGCGAACGCTGAAGCTTTCTTT.

This clonotype was seen once. This chain uses TRBV7-9 with TRBJ2-7; possibly TRBD2 for D (5 bases). Germline CDR1 is SEHNR and CDR2 is FQNEAQ (reference sequence). The CDR3 is 11 residues long. Trimming left V 11 bases short and J 1 base short, with 9 bases between. The CDR3 here is CAEAGSYEQYF. In nucleotides, the CDR3 is TGTGCCGAGGCGGGTTCCTACGAGCAGTACTTC.

Comments on this clonotype: Given a much more abundant clone one base away, this may be a read error. The rearrangement joins TRBV12-3 or TRBV12-4 to TRBJ2-3; D gene unclear. The V end was cut by 8 bases, the J end by 0 bases, with 15 bases between. The CDR3 is made up of 15 amino acids. The CDR3 sequence: CASGRHDSSTDTQYF. The CDR3, as DNA: TGTGCCAGCGGTCGTCATGACTCTAGCACAGATACGCAGTATTTT.

This clonotype was detected many times. This chain connects TRBV14 to TRBJ2-5; 8 bases fit TRBD2. The CDR3 is 18 amino acids. CDR1 and CDR2 from the germline V gene are SGHDN and FVKESK. The junction had 11 bases not matched to a gene; V was cut back by 0 bases and J by 2 bases. Here the CDR3 DNA reads TGTGCCAGCAGCCAAGATCTCCCCAGCGGGGGACCTCAAGAGACCCAGTACTTC. This encodes CASSQDLPSGGPQETQYF.

This clonotype was found many times. The chain employs TRBV7-9 and TRBJ2-5; TRBD1 matches 9 bases. The V segment lost 3 bases and the J segment 5 bases; nucleotides outside the gene matches: 7. CDR1 SEHNR and CDR2 FQNEAQ come from the germline V gene (reference sequence). This CDR3 has 15 residues. The CDR3 loop is CASSLRTGEYETQYF. DNA of the CDR3: TGTGCCAGCAGCTTGCGGACAGGGGAGTACGAGACCCAGTACTTC.

This clonotype was picked up many times. The chain uses TRBV20-1 and TRBJ1-5; D not resolved. Trimming left V 1 base short and J 0 bases short, with 13 bases between. CDR1 is DFQATT, CDR2 SNEGSKA, per germline (reference sequence). The CDR3 consists of 16 residues. The CDR3 protein is CSARGPGPVSNQPQHF. For the CDR3, the DNA is TGCAGTGCTAGAGGCCCCGGACCGGTTAGCAATCAGCCCCAGCATTTT.

There are many counts of this clonotype. This chain connects TRBV9 to TRBJ2-5; D possibly matches TRBD1 or TRBD2 (6 bases each). V was shortened by 4 bases and J by 5 bases, with 24 bases between the two germline ends. This CDR3 comprises 17 residues. The V gene's germline CDR1 is SGDLS and CDR2 YYNGEE. The CDR3 sequence: CASSPSGGGAKRETQYF. Written as DNA, the CDR3 is TGTGCCAGCAGCCCTTCCGGAGGGGGAGCTAAGAGGGAGACCCAGTACTTC.

The count of this clonotype is one. A much larger clone differs from this one at a single base, so this may be a read error. The V call is TRBV5-3, the J call TRBJ2-7; 8 nucleotides match TRBD2. TRBV5-3 is known as an ORF, though its function is uncertain. The CDR3 runs to 15 residues. The CDR3 here is CASSFRLASGREQYF. The CDR3 DNA follows: TGTGCCAGCAGCTTTCGACTAGCGTCGGGACGCGAGCAGTACTTC.